The entry below describes one T cell receptor beta chain. The antigen is undetermined. Within Nashville, Tennessee resided all donors, each a Caucasian adult. Samples underwent the assay at deep level. Clones were sequenced by immunoSEQ multiplex PCR, and TCRdb holds only the in-frame ones, with some missing. The sample lists around 500,000 clones; around 80% were seen once. Trimming cost V 1 base and J 0 bases, with 17 bases left between them. CDR3 length: 18 residues. The germline gives CDR1 SGHTA, CDR2 FQGNSA. This entry is derived from a study of shared clonotypes between healthy human individuals. Whole-study findings and limits: Clonotype sharing among donors likely depends on sequencing depth.

Material: PBMCs. This clonotype was sampled from a woman aged 35 to 49 in good health. Some clones in this sample may be carry-over from other donors' samples. The chain joins TRBV7-2 to TRBJ2-3; D may be TRBD2 (6 bases). The CDR3 spells CASSLVGGLASSTDTQYF. The CDR3 nucleotides are TGTGCCAGCAGCTTAGTAGGTGGGCTAGCGAGTAGCACAGATACGCAGTATTTT.